This T cell receptor beta chain was sequenced for a study of T cell repertoires in cytomegalovirus infection. Findings and limits, study-wide: CMV-specific HLA-C-restricted TCR beta clonotypes dominated the ex vivo response. Identification of carriers of CMV plus the relevant HLA was performed using cumulative public TCR beta family frequency.

In this sample, this clonotype turned up many times. The antigen is not known. TCRdb used MiXCR to reprocess the reads, holding one entry per CDR3 protein. The sample has roughly 500,000 distinct CDR3 sequences, approximately 10% seen once. Material: PBMCs. The sequence derives from a human donor in good health (CMV status not recorded). Some clones in this sample may be carry-over from other donors' samples.

The CDR3 nucleotides read TGTGCCAGCAGCTTAAACGCGGGGACTGGAAACACCATATATTTT. Encoded protein: CASSLNAGTGNTIYF. This rearrangement joins TRBV7-9 to TRBJ1-3; D is unresolved. The CDR3 length is 15 residues. In germline, CDR1 is SEHNR, CDR2 FQNEAQ (reference sequence). V was trimmed by 2 bases and J by 2 bases, leaving 10 bases between them. The full variable domain, rest sourced from reference TRBV7-9 and TRBJ1-3, is DTGVSQNPRHKITKRGQNVTFRCDPISEHNRLYWYRQTLGQGPEFLTYFQNEAQLEKSRLLSDRFSAERPKGSFSTLEIQRTEQGDSAMYLCASSLNAGTGNTIYFGEGSWLTVV.